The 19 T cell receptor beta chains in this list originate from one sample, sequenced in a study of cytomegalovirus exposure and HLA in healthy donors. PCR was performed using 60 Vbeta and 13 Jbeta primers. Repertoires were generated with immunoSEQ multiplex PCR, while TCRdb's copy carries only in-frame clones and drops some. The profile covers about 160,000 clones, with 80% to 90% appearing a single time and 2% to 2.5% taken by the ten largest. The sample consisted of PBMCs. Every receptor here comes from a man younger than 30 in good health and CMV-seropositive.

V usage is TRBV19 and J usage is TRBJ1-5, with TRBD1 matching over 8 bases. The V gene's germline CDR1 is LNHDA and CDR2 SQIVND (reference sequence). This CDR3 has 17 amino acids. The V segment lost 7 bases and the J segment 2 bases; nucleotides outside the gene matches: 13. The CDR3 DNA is TGTGCCAGTAAAGGACAGGGAAGGGGAGATGGCAATCAGCCCCAGCATTTT. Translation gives CASKGQGRGDGNQPQHF.

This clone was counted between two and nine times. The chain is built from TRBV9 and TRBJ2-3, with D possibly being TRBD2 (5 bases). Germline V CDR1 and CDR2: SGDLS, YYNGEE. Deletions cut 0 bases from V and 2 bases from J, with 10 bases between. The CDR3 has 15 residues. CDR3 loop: CASSVGGQDTDTQYF. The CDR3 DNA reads TGTGCCAGCAGCGTAGGAGGGCAGGACACAGATACGCAGTATTTT. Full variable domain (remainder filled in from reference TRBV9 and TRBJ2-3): DSGVTQTPKHLITATGQRVTLRCSPRSGDLSVYWYQQSLDQGLQFLIQYYNGEERAKGNILERFSAQQFPDLHSELNLSSLELGDSALYFCASSVGGQDTDTQYFGPGTRLTVL.

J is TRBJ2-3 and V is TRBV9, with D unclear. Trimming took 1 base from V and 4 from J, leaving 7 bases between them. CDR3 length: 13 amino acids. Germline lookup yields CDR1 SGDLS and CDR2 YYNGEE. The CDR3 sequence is CASSVSSPDTQYF. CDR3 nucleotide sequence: TGTGCCAGCAGCGTATCCTCTCCAGATACGCAGTATTTT.

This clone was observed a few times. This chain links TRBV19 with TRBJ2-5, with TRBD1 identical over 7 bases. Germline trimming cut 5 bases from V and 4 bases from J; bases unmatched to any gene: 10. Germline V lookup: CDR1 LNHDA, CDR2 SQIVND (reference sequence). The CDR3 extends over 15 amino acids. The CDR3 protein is CASSPGQLRGETQYF. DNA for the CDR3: TGTGCCAGTAGTCCGGGACAGTTAAGAGGAGAGACCCAGTACTTC.

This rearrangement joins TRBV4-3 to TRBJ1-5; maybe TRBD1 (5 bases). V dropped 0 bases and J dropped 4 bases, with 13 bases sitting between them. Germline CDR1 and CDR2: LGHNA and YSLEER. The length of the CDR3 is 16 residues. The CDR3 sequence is CASSQDWGGSNQPQHF. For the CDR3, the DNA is TGCGCCAGCAGCCAAGATTGGGGGGGGAGTAATCAGCCCCAGCATTTT.

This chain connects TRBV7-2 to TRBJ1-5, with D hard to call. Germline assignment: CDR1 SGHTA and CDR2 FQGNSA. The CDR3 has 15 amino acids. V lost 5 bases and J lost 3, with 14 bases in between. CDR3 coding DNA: TGTGCCAGCAGCGAGGGTGTTCGTATCAATCAGCCCCAGCATTTT. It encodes CASSEGVRINQPQHF. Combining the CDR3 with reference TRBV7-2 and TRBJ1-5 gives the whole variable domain GAGVSQSPSNKVTEKGKDVELRCDPISGHTALYWYRQSLGQGLEFLIYFQGNSAPDKSGLPSDRFSAERTGGSVSTLTIQRTQQEDSAVYLCASSEGVRINQPQHFGDGTRLSIL.

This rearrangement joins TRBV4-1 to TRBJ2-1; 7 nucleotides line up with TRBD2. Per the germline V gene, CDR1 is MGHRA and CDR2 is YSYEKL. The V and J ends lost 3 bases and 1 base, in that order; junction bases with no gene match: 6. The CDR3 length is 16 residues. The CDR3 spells CASSQKGGGSYNEQFF. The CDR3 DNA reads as TGCGCCAGCAGCCAGAAGGGCGGGGGTTCCTACAATGAGCAGTTCTTC.

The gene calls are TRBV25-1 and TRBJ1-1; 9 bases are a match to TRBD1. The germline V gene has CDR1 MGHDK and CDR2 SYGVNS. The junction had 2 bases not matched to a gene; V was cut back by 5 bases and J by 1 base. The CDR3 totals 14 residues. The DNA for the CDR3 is TGTGCCAGCAGTAGGGGACAGGGGAACACTGAAGCTTTCTTT. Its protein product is CASSRGQGNTEAFF.

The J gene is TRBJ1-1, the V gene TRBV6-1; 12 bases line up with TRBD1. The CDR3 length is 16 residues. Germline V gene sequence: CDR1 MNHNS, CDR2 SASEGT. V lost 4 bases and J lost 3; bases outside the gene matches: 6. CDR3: CASSAGTGGLDTEAFF. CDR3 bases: TGTGCCAGCAGTGCCGGGACAGGGGGCTTGGACACTGAAGCTTTCTTT.

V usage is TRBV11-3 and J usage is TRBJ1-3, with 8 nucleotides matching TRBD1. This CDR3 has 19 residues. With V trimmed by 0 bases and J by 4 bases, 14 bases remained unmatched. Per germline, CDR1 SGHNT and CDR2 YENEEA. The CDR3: CASSLDPPQGGACGNTIYF. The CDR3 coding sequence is TGTGCCAGCAGCTTAGATCCCCCACAGGGGGGCGCGTGCGGAAACACCATATATTTT. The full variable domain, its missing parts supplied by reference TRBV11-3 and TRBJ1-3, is EAGVVQSPRYKIIEKKQPVAFWCNPISGHNTLYWYLQNLGQGPELLIRYENEEAVDDSQLPKDRFSAERLKGVDSTLKIQPAELGDSAVYLCASSLDPPQGGACGNTIYFGEGSWLTVV.

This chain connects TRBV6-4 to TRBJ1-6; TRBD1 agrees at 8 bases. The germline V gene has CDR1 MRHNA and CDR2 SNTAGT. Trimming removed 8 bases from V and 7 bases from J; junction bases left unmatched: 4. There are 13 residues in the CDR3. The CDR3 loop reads CASSTGENSPLHF. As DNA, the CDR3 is TGTGCCAGCTCGACAGGGGAGAATTCACCCCTCCACTTT.

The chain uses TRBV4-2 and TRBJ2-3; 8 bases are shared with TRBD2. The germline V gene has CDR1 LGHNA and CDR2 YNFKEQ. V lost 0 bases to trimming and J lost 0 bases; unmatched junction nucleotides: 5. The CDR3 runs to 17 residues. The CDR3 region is CASSQDVTGGSTDTQYF. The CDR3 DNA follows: TGTGCCAGCAGCCAAGACGTAACGGGGGGGAGCACAGATACGCAGTATTTT.

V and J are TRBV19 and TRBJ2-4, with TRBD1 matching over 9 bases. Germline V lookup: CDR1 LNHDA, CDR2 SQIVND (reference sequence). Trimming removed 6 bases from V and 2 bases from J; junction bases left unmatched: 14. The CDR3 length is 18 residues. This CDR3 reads CASRPGQGGRLPKNIQYF. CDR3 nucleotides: TGTGCCAGTAGACCGGGACAGGGCGGACGTTTACCCAAAAACATTCAGTACTTC. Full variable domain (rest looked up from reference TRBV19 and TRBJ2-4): DGGITQSPKYLFRKEGQNVTLSCEQNLNHDAMYWYRQDPGQGLRLIYYSQIVNDFQKGDIAEGYSVSREKKESFPLTVTSAQKNPTAFYLCASRPGQGGRLPKNIQYFGAGTRLSVL.

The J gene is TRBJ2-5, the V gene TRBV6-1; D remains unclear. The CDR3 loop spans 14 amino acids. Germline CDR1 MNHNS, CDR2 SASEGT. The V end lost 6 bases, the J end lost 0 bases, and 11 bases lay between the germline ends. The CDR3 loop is CASRMAPDQETQYF. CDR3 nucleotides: TGTGCCAGCAGGATGGCTCCAGACCAAGAGACCCAGTACTTC.

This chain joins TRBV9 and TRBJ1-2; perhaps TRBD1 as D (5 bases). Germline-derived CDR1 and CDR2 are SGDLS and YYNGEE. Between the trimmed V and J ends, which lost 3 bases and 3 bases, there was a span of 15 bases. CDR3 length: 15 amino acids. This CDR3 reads CASSEGRVEDYGYTF. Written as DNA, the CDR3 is TGTGCCAGCAGCGAGGGGAGGGTGGAGGACTATGGCTACACCTTC.

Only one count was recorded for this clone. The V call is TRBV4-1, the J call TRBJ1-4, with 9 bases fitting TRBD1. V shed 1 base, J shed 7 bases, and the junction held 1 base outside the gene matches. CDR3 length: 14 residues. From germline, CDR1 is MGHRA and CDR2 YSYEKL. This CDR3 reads CASSQGQGGEKLFF. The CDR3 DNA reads TGCGCCAGCAGCCAAGGACAGGGGGGTGAAAAACTGTTTTTT.

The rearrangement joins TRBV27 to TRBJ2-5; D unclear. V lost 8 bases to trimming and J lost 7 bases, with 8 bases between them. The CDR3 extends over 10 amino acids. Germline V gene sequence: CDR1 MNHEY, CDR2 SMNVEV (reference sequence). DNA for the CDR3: TGTGCCAGCGGAGTCGGGACCCAGTACTTC. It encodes CASGVGTQYF.

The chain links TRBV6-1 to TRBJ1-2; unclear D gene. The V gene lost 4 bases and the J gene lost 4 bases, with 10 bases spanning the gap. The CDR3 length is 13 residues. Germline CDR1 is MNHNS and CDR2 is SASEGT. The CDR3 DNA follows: TGTGCCAGCAGTGGGGCCAGGTCCTATGGCTACACCTTC. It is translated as CASSGARSYGYTF.

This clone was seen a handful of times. The CDR3 DNA sequence: TGTGCCGTAGGGACAGGGGATCGTGAGGAGCAGTACTTC. It encodes CAVGTGDREEQYF. The chain has TRBV15 and TRBJ2-7; TRBD1 matches 10 bases. This CDR3 spans 13 amino acids. V gave up 11 bases and J gave up 7 bases; unmatched junction bases: 11. Germline assignment: CDR1 LNHNV and CDR2 YYDKDF (reference sequence).